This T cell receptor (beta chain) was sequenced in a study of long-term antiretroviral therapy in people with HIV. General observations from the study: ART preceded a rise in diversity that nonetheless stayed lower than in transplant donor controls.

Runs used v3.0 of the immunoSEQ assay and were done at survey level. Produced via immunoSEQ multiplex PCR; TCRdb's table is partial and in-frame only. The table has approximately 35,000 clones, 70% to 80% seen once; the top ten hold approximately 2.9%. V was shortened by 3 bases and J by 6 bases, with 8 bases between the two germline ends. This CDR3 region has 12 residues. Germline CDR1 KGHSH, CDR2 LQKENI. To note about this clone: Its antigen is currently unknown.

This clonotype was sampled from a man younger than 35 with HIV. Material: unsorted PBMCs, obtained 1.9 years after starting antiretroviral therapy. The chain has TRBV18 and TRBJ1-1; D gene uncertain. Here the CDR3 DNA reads TGTGCCAGCTCACCCCCGATGTCTGAAGCTTTCTTT. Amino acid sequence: CASSPPMSEAFF.